This T cell receptor (beta chain) was retrieved from a study of early stage breast cancer tumors. Here immunoSEQ multiplex PCR was the method, and the copy in TCRdb shows in-frame clones only, minus some. The sample includes around 30,000 clones, approximately 70% seen only once; the top ten take over 9%. Germline CDR1 is SGHNT and CDR2 is YENEEA. The V gene lost 5 bases and the J gene lost 2 bases, with 15 bases spanning the gap. The CDR3 is 15 amino acids. This chain links TRBV11-3 with TRBJ2-5, with D possibly TRBD1 on 6 matching bases. The sequencing sample was made of breast tumor tissue. This clonotype originated in a person aged 30-39 years with breast cancer. Here the CDR3 DNA reads TGTGCCAGCAGCCCCGGCATAGGACAGCAAGAGACCCAGTACTTC. Protein: CASSPGIGQQETQYF.